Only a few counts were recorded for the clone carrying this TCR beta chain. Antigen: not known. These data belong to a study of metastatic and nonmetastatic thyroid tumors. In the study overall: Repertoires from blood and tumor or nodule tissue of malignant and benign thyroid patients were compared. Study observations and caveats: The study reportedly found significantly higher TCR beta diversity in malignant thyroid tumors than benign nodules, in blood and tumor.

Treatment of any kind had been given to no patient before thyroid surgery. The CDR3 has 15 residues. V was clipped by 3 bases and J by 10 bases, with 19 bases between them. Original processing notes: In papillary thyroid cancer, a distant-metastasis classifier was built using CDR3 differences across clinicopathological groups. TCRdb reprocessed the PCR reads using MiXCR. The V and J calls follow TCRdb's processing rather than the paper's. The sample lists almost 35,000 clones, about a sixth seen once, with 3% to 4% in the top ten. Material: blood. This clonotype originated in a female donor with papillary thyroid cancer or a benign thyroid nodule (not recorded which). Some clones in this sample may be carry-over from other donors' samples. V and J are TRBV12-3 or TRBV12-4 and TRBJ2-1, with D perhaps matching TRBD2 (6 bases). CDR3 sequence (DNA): TGTGCCAGCAGTTTTCTCGGAACTAGCTGGAGGGAGCAGTTCTTC. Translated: CASSFLGTSWREQFF.